Listed below are T cell receptor beta chains from one sample, sequenced in a study of beta chain features in type 1 diabetes. The repertoire was sequenced with immunoSEQ multiplex PCR; TCRdb's copy has only in-frame clones and lacks some. The table has hundreds of thousands of clones, approximately 9.7% seen once. The sequenced sample consisted of central memory CD4+ T cells from blood. These receptors were collected from a man aged 25-40 years with type 1 diabetes. The CDR3 runs from the conserved cysteine through the conserved F or W. Each record gives: clone size, J gene, V gene, D gene, CDR3 DNA, CDR3 protein. A D gene is named only where the DNA matches it firmly. The size field is filled for only some rows; it gives once, few, many or a size class.

NA	TRBJ1-5	TRBV30	NA	TGTGCCTACCAGACAGGAAGCAATCAGCCCCAGCATTTT	CAYQTGSNQPQHF
NA	TRBJ2-2	TRBV28	TRBD2	TGTGCCAGCAGTTTAGCTAGCGGGGGGACGAACACCGGGGAGCTGTTTTTT	CASSLASGGTNTGELFF
few	TRBJ2-5	TRBV2	TRBD2	TGTGCCAGCAGGAGCGGGGGTTCGATCCGGGAGACCCAGTACTTC	CASRSGGSIRETQYF
few	TRBJ2-7	TRBV28	NA	TGTGCCAGCAGTTTACCAGGGTACGAGCAGTACTTC	CASSLPGYEQYF
NA	TRBJ1-1	TRBV11-2	TRBD1	TGTGCCAGCAGCTTAGAGAGGGGGCGGGACACTGAAGCTTTCTTT	CASSLERGRDTEAFF
NA	TRBJ1-2	TRBV14	TRBD1	TGTGCCAGCAGCGACAGGGGGAACTATGGCTACACCTTC	CASSDRGNYGYTF
NA	TRBJ1-5	TRBV28	NA	TGTGCCAGCAGTTTATTCGGCAGGGGCGACAATCAGCCCCAGCATTTT	CASSLFGRGDNQPQHF
NA	TRBJ2-7	TRBV7-9	NA	TGTGCCAGCAGCTTATCGGCAGGGATTTCCTACGAGCAGTACTTC	CASSLSAGISYEQYF
NA	TRBJ1-2	TRBV5-7	NA	TGTGCCAGCAGCCCCGGACGGCAATATGGCTACACCTTC	CASSPGRQYGYTF
NA	TRBJ2-2	TRBV7-6	TRBD1	TGTGCCAGCAGCTTAGTCGGGACAGGGGGCACCGGGGAGCTGTTTTTT	CASSLVGTGGTGELFF
NA	TRBJ2-5	TRBV28	TRBD1	TGTGCCAGCAGTTTCACAGGGGTCCACCAAGAGACCCAGTACTTC	CASSFTGVHQETQYF
NA	TRBJ2-5	TRBV30	NA	TGTGCCTGGGTAACGGAACAAGAGACCCAGTACTTC	CAWVTEQETQYF
NA	TRBJ1-2	TRBV6-5	NA	TGTGCCAGCAGTTACTCGACCCAAGGGAACTATGGCTACACCTTC	CASSYSTQGNYGYTF
few	TRBJ1-6	TRBV28	TRBD1	TGTGCCAGCAGTTCTCAGGGGGCTAATTCACCCCTCCACTTT	CASSSQGANSPLHF
NA	TRBJ2-3	TRBV21-1	NA	TGTGCCAGCAGCAAAGCGCGCACGGGAGTTCGGGGTACAGATACGCAGTATTTT	CASSKARTGVRGTDTQYF
NA	TRBJ1-1	TRBV6-6	NA	TGTGCCAGCAGCCCGGGAGGGACGGAGACTGAAGCTTTCTTT	CASSPGGTETEAFF
many	TRBJ2-6	TRBV18	TRBD1	TGTGCCAGCTCACCTGGACAGGGGGCCCTCTCTGGGGCCAACGTCCTGACTTTC	CASSPGQGALSGANVLTF
few	TRBJ2-5	TRBV7-2	NA	TGTGCCAGCAGCTTAAACCCAGGTGAAGAGACCCAGTACTTC	CASSLNPGEETQYF
NA	TRBJ2-1	TRBV28	TRBD1	TGTGCCAGCAGAGTCCCGGACAGGGGGTCCAATGAGCAGTTCTTC	CASRVPDRGSNEQFF
many	TRBJ1-6	TRBV5-6	NA	TGTGCCAGCAGCTCTACCGTTTCACCCCTCCACTTT	CASSSTVSPLHF
NA	TRBJ2-5	TRBV6-5	NA	TGTGCCAGCAGCGATCTGGGCCAGGCGGGGGAGACCCAGTACTTC	CASSDLGQAGETQYF
few	TRBJ2-3	TRBV7-8	TRBD2	TGTGCCAGCAGCTCGCGTAGCGGGGGGCAGTATTTT	CASSSRSGGQYF
NA	TRBJ2-6	TRBV27	NA	TGTGCCAGCAGTGGGCGACAGGATGTACTACAAGGCTCTGGGGCCAACGTCCTGACTTTC	CASSGRQDVLQGSGANVLTF
few	TRBJ1-1	TRBV10-3	TRBD1	TGTGCCATCAGGGGACAGGGGGTGAACACTGAAGCTTTCTTT	CAIRGQGVNTEAFF
few	TRBJ1-1	TRBV19	NA	TGTGCCAGTACCGCAACAGGGCAGGACACTGAAGCTTTCTTT	CASTATGQDTEAFF
few	TRBJ2-1	TRBV7-6	NA	TGTGCCAGCAGCTTGACGGGGAGGATTGCGAATGAGCAGTTCTTC	CASSLTGRIANEQFF
many	TRBJ1-4	TRBV9	NA	TGTGCCAGCAGCGTCGGGGGCGGGTATGAAAAACTGTTTTTT	CASSVGGGYEKLFF
few	TRBJ2-5	TRBV7-9	NA	TGTGCCAGCAGCTCTAATAGTGGGACCCAGTACTTC	CASSSNSGTQYF
NA	TRBJ1-6	TRBV7-2	NA	TGTGCCAGCAGCGTACAACAGGGTGGTGGGTCACCCCTCCACTTT	CASSVQQGGGSPLHF
NA	TRBJ1-2	TRBV4-1	NA	TGCGCCAGCAGCCAAGACTGGCAGGGGCCAGGCTACACCTTC	CASSQDWQGPGYTF
few	TRBJ1-1	TRBV30	NA	TGTGCCTGGAAGGAGTACACTGAAGCTTTCTTT	CAWKEYTEAFF
few	TRBJ2-7	TRBV9	NA	TGTGCCAGCAGCGTAGAGGACGGGAGCTCCTACGAGCAGTACTTC	CASSVEDGSSYEQYF
NA	TRBJ2-5	TRBV19	NA	TGTGCCAGTAGTATGAACCCTGAGACCCAGTACTTC	CASSMNPETQYF
few	TRBJ1-1	TRBV28	NA	TGTGCCAGCAGTGGAGTTAACACTGAAGCTTTCTTT	CASSGVNTEAFF
few	TRBJ2-1	TRBV7-2	NA	TGTGCCAGCAGCCCGGGGGACCACGCCAATGAGCAGTTCTTC	CASSPGDHANEQFF
NA	TRBJ2-5	TRBV6-1	TRBD2	TGTGCCAGCAGTGCCCCCGGGACTAGCGGGGGGGCCGGGACCCAGTACTTC	CASSAPGTSGGAGTQYF